The 13 T cell receptor beta chains presented below share a single source sample, sequenced in a study of T cell clonality in common variable immunodeficiency. Study-level points and caveats: Reportedly, TCR beta sequences from common variable immunodeficiency showed fewer deletions and N-nucleotide insertions.

For these receptors, no antigen is known. Generated by immunoSEQ multiplex PCR, the TCRdb table keeps only in-frame clones and is missing some. This sample carries some 22,000 clones, none of them present only once. Sample: peripheral blood mononuclear cells. These receptors were taken from a human donor with common variable immunodeficiency.

Ten or more counts support this clone. From the germline J gene comes the end of the CDR3, since the read stops 3 residues before it. V and J are TRBV11-2 and TRBJ2-3; D is unresolved. The CDR3 length is 14 residues. Trimming stripped 5 bases from V and 6 bases from J, with 15 bases between. Germline V gene data show CDR1 as SGHAT and CDR2 as FQNNGV. The part of the CDR3 DNA that was read is TGTGCCAGCAGCCTAGGTGGCTGGCAGGATACG. Its protein product is CASSLGGWQDT. The complete CDR3 protein is CASSLGGWQDTQYF.

This clone occurred a few times. The read comes to an end 3 residues before the CDR3 does, leaving the germline J gene to fill in the end. The chain carries TRBV2 and TRBJ1-4; no definite D call. Germline-derived CDR1 and CDR2 are SNHLY and FYNNEI. The CDR3 contains 15 residues. V dropped 7 bases and J dropped 0 bases, with 12 bases sitting between them. CDR3: CASTLAVATNEKLFF. The covered CDR3 bases are TGTGCCAGCACCCTTGCAGTTGCAACTAATGAAAAA.

To note about this clone: The CDR3 end lies 3 residues beyond the end of the read and is filled in from the germline J gene. This chain links TRBV6-2 or TRBV6-3 with TRBJ2-1; 9 bases match TRBD2. CDR1 is MNHEY, CDR2 SVGEGT, per germline. V lost 0 bases, J lost 4 bases, and 7 bases stayed unmatched. The CDR3 is 17 residues long. Incomplete CDR3 DNA: TGTGCCAGCAGTTACTCGGTTAGCGGGGGTCTATACAATGAG. It specifies CASSYSVSGGLYNE. The entire CDR3 protein is CASSYSVSGGLYNEQFF.

This clone was counted only a few times. The missing CDR3 end, 3 residues past where the read stops, is filled in from the germline J gene. This sequence joins TRBV2 and TRBJ2-5, with D perhaps matching TRBD2 (6 bases). The CDR3 sequence is 12 residues long. Germline V gene data show CDR1 as SNHLY and CDR2 as FYNNEI. The V gene lost 6 bases and the J gene lost 4 bases, with 9 bases spanning the gap. The CDR3 here is CASRRDGETQYF. The sequenced part of the CDR3 DNA is TGTGCCAGCAGGCGGGATGGAGAGACC.

A remark on this clone: Read data end 3 residues before the CDR3 end; the end is taken from the germline J gene. The V call is TRBV7-6, the J call TRBJ2-1; the match to TRBD2 covers 13 bases. The CDR3 totals 15 residues. Germline-derived CDR1 and CDR2 are SGHVS and FNYEAQ. V was clipped by 5 bases and J by 7 bases; unmatched bases: 5. The CDR3 spells CASSPPGLAGNEQFF. CDR3 DNA (partial): TGTGCCAGCAGCCCTCCGGGACTAGCGGGGAATGAG.

This clone was picked up a small number of times. Coverage ceases 3 residues before the CDR3 finishes, and the germline J gene fills in the end. This rearrangement joins TRBV7-2 to TRBJ1-2; D is perhaps TRBD1 (6 bases). Trimming stripped 4 bases from V and 7 bases from J, with 16 bases between. The germline V gene has CDR1 SGHTA and CDR2 FQGNSA. This CDR3 region has 14 residues. CDR3 in amino acids: CASSYAQRGLGYTF. The DNA read from the CDR3 is TGTGCCAGCAGCTACGCGCAGCGGGGGCTTGGC.

This clone was seen ten or more times. The read finishes 3 residues shy of the CDR3 end, and the germline J gene is used to complete it. The rearrangement uses TRBV10-3 and TRBJ2-3, with 9 bases identical to TRBD1. The trim removed 2 bases at V and 5 bases at J, leaving 17 bases unmatched. CDR1 is ENHRY, CDR2 SYGVKD, per germline. The CDR3 covers 19 residues. The chain's CDR3 is CAISETNTGTGNKRDTQYF. The covered CDR3 bases are TGTGCCATCAGTGAGACCAACACCGGGACAGGGAATAAGAGAGATACG.

There are many counts of this clone. The read is 3 residues too short to cover the CDR3 end, so that end is filled in from the germline J gene. The chain has TRBV5-1 and TRBJ2-2; 14 bases align to TRBD2. Germline V gene lookup returns CDR1 SGHRS and CDR2 YFSETQ. The V gene end was trimmed by 1 base and the J gene end by 0 bases; junction bases not matched to a gene: 2. The CDR3 runs 18 residues. CDR3 residues: CASSLRLAGGANTGELFF. The sequenced CDR3 bases are TGCGCCAGCAGCTTGAGACTAGCGGGAGGGGCGAACACCGGGGAG.

This clone occurred many times. This CDR3 reads CASSLWGASSYNEQFF. The CDR3 bases that were read are TGTGCCAGCAGCCTTTGGGGCGCGAGCTCCTACAATGAG. The rearrangement joins TRBV7-6 to TRBJ2-1, with D possibly matching TRBD1 (5 bases). The read terminates 3 residues before the CDR3 end, so the remaining end is supplied by the germline J gene. This CDR3 spans 16 amino acids. V shed 5 bases and J shed 0 bases, with 14 bases lying between them. Germline values: CDR1 SGHVS, CDR2 FNYEAQ.

In its sample, this clone was seen a few times. The read gets to within 3 residues of the CDR3 end, and the germline J gene fills in the rest. V gene TRBV19 combines with J gene TRBJ2-7; possibly TRBD1 for D (5 bases). In germline, CDR1 is LNHDA, CDR2 SQIVND (reference sequence). The CDR3 is 15 residues long. V lost 3 bases to trimming and J lost 3 bases, with 15 bases between them. The CDR3 here is CASSISVTVIYEQYF. The covered CDR3 bases are TGTGCCAGTAGTATCTCCGTGACAGTTATCTACGAG.

This clone was seen at least ten times. The sequence runs out 3 residues before the end of the CDR3; the remainder is reconstructed from the germline J gene. J is TRBJ2-5 and V is TRBV15, with TRBD2 identical over 11 bases. CDR1 is LNHNV and CDR2 is YYDKDF in the germline V gene (reference sequence). Trimming took 0 bases from V and 4 from J; bases not matched to a gene: 1. The CDR3 has 15 residues. The chain's CDR3 is CATSRDSGGAETQYF. CDR3 bases read: TGTGCCACCAGCAGAGATAGCGGGGGGGCAGAGACC.

This clone occurred many times. The read ends 3 residues before the CDR3 terminus; that terminus is restored from the germline J gene. The chain is built from TRBV10-3 and TRBJ1-4, with 9 bases identical to TRBD1. The CDR3 covers 15 residues. Germline CDR1 ENHRY, CDR2 SYGVKD. V trimming: 5 bases; J trimming: 6 bases; junction bases outside the gene matches: 7. The part of the CDR3 DNA that was read is TGTGCCATCAGTCAGGGACAGGGCAATCATGAAAAA. Amino acids: CAISQGQGNHEK. Given in full, the CDR3 is CAISQGQGNHEKLFF.

This clone was seen at least ten times. From the germline J gene comes the end of the CDR3, since the read stops 3 residues before it. V usage is TRBV7-8 and J usage is TRBJ2-2; perhaps TRBD2 as D (6 bases). Germline V gives CDR1 SGHVS, CDR2 FQNEAQ. V shed 5 bases and J shed 6 bases, with 13 bases lying between them. The length of the CDR3 is 14 residues. The CDR3 bases that were read are TGTGCCAGCAGCCTCGGGACTGAGGCCGGGGAG. Its protein is CASSLGTEAGE. The full CDR3 reads CASSLGTEAGELFF.